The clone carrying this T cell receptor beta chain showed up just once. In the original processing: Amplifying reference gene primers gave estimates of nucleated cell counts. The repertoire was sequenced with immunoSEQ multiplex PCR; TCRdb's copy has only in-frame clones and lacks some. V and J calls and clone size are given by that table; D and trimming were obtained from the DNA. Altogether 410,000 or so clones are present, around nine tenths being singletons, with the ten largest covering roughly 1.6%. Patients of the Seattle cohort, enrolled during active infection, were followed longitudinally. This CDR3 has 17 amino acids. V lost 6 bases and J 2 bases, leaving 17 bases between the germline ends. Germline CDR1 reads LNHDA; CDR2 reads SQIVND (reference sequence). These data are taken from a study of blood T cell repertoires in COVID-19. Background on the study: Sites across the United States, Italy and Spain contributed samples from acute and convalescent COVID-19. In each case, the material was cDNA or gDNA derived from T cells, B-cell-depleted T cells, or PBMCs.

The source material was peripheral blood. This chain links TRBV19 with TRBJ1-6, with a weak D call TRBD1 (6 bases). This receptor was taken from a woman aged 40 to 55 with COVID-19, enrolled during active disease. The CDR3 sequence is CASSDRKTGTYNSPLHF. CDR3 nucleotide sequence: TGTGCCAGTAGCGACCGGAAGACAGGTACCTATAATTCACCCCTCCACTTT.